The next 21 T cell receptor beta chains were all read from a single sample in a study of somatic mutations in cytotoxic T cells in rheumatoid arthritis. Data came from immunoSEQ multiplex PCR; TCRdb stores just in-frame clones and leaves some out. The table records 13,000 or so clones, about 80% of them present only once. Material: CD8+ T cells sorted from blood. These receptors originate from an adult with rheumatoid arthritis.

This chain joins TRBV4-2 and TRBJ2-3; D gene uncertain. Trimming took off 1 base at V and 7 bases at J, with 6 bases between the two ends. Per the germline V gene, CDR1 is LGHNA and CDR2 is YNFKEQ. This CDR3 contains 12 residues. The CDR3 DNA reads TGTGCCAGCAGCCAAGCACATAATACGCAGTATTTT. Protein: CASSQAHNTQYF.

This clone was picked up one time. V gene TRBV7-9 combines with J gene TRBJ2-5; D may be TRBD1 or TRBD2 (6 bases each). V was pared by 8 bases and J by 5 bases, with 18 bases between. Germline V CDR1 and CDR2: SEHNR, FQNEAQ (reference sequence). This CDR3 contains 14 residues. CDR3 loop: CASARGEIGETQYF. For the CDR3, the DNA is TGTGCCAGCGCTAGGGGGGAGATTGGGGAGACCCAGTACTTC.

J is TRBJ2-5 and V is TRBV9; 8 bases match TRBD1. Trimming took 3 bases from V and 2 from J; bases not matched to a gene: 6. In germline, CDR1 is SGDLS, CDR2 YYNGEE. This CDR3 contains 15 residues. The CDR3 DNA reads as TGTGCCAGCAGCGCCGGACAGGGCCCTCAAGAGACCCAGTACTTC. Amino acids: CASSAGQGPQETQYF.

A few counts support this clone. The chain employs TRBV7-9 and TRBJ1-6, with 9 bases matching TRBD1. Trimming removed 4 bases from V and 8 bases from J; junction bases left unmatched: 12. The CDR3 extends over 17 amino acids. The germline V gene encodes CDR1 SEHNR and CDR2 FQNEAQ (reference sequence). The CDR3 bases are TGTGCCAGCAGCTCCCACGACCGGACAGGGGCTCATTCACCCCTCCACTTT. It codes for CASSSHDRTGAHSPLHF.

The gene calls are TRBV6-1 and TRBJ2-7, with 8 bases identical to TRBD1. Per the germline V gene, CDR1 is MNHNS and CDR2 is SASEGT. CDR3 length: 15 amino acids. Germline trimming cut 1 base from V and 4 bases from J; bases unmatched to any gene: 6. The DNA for the CDR3 is TGTGCCAGCAGTGAAGGGGGGCAGGGGGCTTACGAGCAGTACTTC. Its protein product is CASSEGGQGAYEQYF.

The CDR3 sequence is CASPRKGRSYNEQFF. In DNA form, the CDR3 reads TGTGCCAGCCCCCGGAAAGGGCGCTCCTACAATGAGCAGTTCTTC. The genes are TRBV5-8 and TRBJ2-1; D not certain. V was shortened by 7 bases and J by 0 bases, with 14 bases between the two germline ends. The CDR3 contains 15 residues. Germline V gene lookup returns CDR1 SGHTS and CDR2 YDEGEE.

This chain uses TRBV10-1 with TRBJ2-3, with 12 bases lining up with TRBD2. Germline loops: CDR1 WNHNN, CDR2 SYGVQD (reference sequence). The CDR3 extends over 14 amino acids. V gave up 8 bases and J gave up 5 bases; unmatched junction bases: 5. In DNA, the CDR3 is TGCGCCAGCGCGCCGGGACTAGCGGGAGATACGCAGTATTTT. Translated, it gives CASAPGLAGDTQYF.

The chain combines TRBV29-1 with TRBJ2-7; the D is unclear. Germline CDR1 is SQVTM and CDR2 is ANQGSEA. The CDR3 contains 13 residues. Trimming cost V 2 bases and J 0 bases, with 8 bases left between them. This chain's CDR3 is CSVELPSSYEQYF. In DNA, the CDR3 is TGCAGCGTTGAACTCCCAAGCTCCTACGAGCAGTACTTC.

The gene calls are TRBV11-3 and TRBJ2-1; D may be TRBD2 (6 bases). V lost 3 bases and J lost 9, with 12 bases in between. The germline V gene has CDR1 SGHNT and CDR2 YENEEA. The CDR3 contains 13 residues. The CDR3 spells CASSLRGTVEQFF. The CDR3 nucleotides read TGTGCCAGCAGCTTGCGGGGAACGGTTGAGCAGTTCTTC.

In its sample, this clone was seen a few times. The chain employs TRBV6-5 and TRBJ1-3; D uncertain. This CDR3 spans 12 amino acids. V dropped 6 bases and J dropped 4 bases, with 7 bases sitting between them. Germline V gene sequence: CDR1 MNHEY, CDR2 SVGAGI. The CDR3 DNA follows: TGTGCCAGCAGCCGCCCCGGAAACACCATATATTTT. Translation gives CASSRPGNTIYF.

CDR3 coding DNA: TGTGCCAGCAGCGACCTACAGGGAGAGCAGTACTTC. Its protein is CASSDLQGEQYF. The chain joins TRBV6-1 to TRBJ2-7; D is perhaps TRBD1 (6 bases). The CDR3 contains 12 residues. Trimming shortened V by 6 bases and J by 7 bases, and 13 bases separated the two germline ends. The germline V gene encodes CDR1 MNHNS and CDR2 SASEGT.

This CDR3 is CASSAPRGGGRWTGELFF. The CDR3 nucleotides are TGTGCCAGCAGCGCCCCCCGCGGCGGCGGGAGATGGACCGGGGAGCTGTTTTTT. The V gene is TRBV9, the J gene TRBJ2-2; 7 bases match TRBD2. The CDR3 has 18 amino acids. Per germline, CDR1 SGDLS and CDR2 YYNGEE. J was trimmed by 5 bases and V by 3 bases; bases with no gene match: 16.

The chain is built from TRBV4-1 and TRBJ2-7; D is possibly TRBD2 (6 bases). V was clipped by 3 bases and J by 2 bases, with 14 bases between them. In germline, CDR1 is MGHRA, CDR2 YSYEKL. The CDR3 is 15 residues long. In nucleotides, the CDR3 is TGCGCCAGCAGCCAGTCCGGGACTGGAGCCTACGAGCAGTACTTC. This encodes CASSQSGTGAYEQYF.

The V call is TRBV4-1, the J call TRBJ2-1; TRBD2 aligns across 11 bases. V dropped 0 bases and J dropped 4; count of bases not matched to a gene: 5. The CDR3 is 17 residues long. Looked up from germline, CDR1 is MGHRA and CDR2 is YSYEKL. This CDR3 is CASSQDPGLAEYNEQFF. In DNA, the CDR3 is TGCGCCAGCAGCCAAGATCCGGGACTAGCGGAGTACAATGAGCAGTTCTTC.

The V gene is TRBV6-1, the J gene TRBJ2-1, with D unclear. This CDR3 has 12 residues. Germline values: CDR1 MNHNS, CDR2 SASEGT. Trimming stripped 6 bases from V and 8 bases from J, with 11 bases between. The CDR3 nucleotides are TGTGCCAGCAGAACCCCCCGGGATGAGCAGTTCTTC. It translates to CASRTPRDEQFF.

This rearrangement joins TRBV11-2 to TRBJ2-7; D ambiguous. The germline V gene has CDR1 SGHAT and CDR2 FQNNGV. The CDR3 runs to 13 residues. The V gene lost 1 base and the J gene lost 1 base, with 5 bases spanning the gap. The CDR3 DNA is TGTGCCAGCAGCTTAGGGATTTCCTACGAGCAGTACTTC. This codes for CASSLGISYEQYF.

The chain uses TRBV10-1 and TRBJ2-1, with 8 bases lining up with TRBD1. Germline V gene sequence: CDR1 WNHNN, CDR2 SYGVQD (reference sequence). This CDR3 has 16 amino acids. With 6 bases clipped from V and 7 bases from J, the junction kept 14 bases outside the gene matches. This CDR3 reads CASSETWTGLGNEQFF. The CDR3 DNA sequence: TGCGCCAGCAGCGAGACTTGGACAGGGCTGGGGAATGAGCAGTTCTTC.

This clone came up a few times. The V call is TRBV2, the J call TRBJ2-7; possibly TRBD1 for D (6 bases). Trimming cost V 8 bases and J 2 bases, with 19 bases left between them. The germline CDR1 and CDR2 sequences are SNHLY and FYNNEI. CDR3 length equals 15 residues. Here the CDR3 DNA reads TGTGCCAGCTTACCAGGGGCACAGATTCCCTACGAGCAGTACTTC. This gives the protein CASLPGAQIPYEQYF.

V is TRBV28 and J is TRBJ1-2; 9 positions match TRBD1. CDR3 size: 20 residues. Germline V lookup: CDR1 MDHEN, CDR2 SYDVKM. The trim removed 4 bases at V and 3 bases at J, leaving 21 bases unmatched. DNA of the CDR3: TGTGCCAGCAGTTCCCTCCGGGACAGGGATGTTCGGGCGGATTACTATGGCTACACCTTC. Translation gives CASSSLRDRDVRADYYGYTF.

The chain uses TRBV30 and TRBJ2-2; D gene ambiguous. This CDR3 comprises 15 residues. Trimming pared 4 bases from V and 4 bases from J, leaving 16 bases between. CDR1 is GTSNPN and CDR2 is SVGIG in the germline V gene (reference sequence). DNA for the CDR3: TGTGCCTGGAAGACCCCGAGTGGTTTCACCGGGGAGCTGTTTTTT. Translated, it gives CAWKTPSGFTGELFF.

The rearrangement links TRBV25-1 to TRBJ2-3; no clear D gene. This CDR3 region has 14 residues. V shed 4 bases and J shed 0 bases, with 8 bases lying between them. CDR1 is MGHDK and CDR2 is SYGVNS in the germline V gene. DNA of the CDR3: TGTGCCAGCAGTGGGAGCACTAGCACAGATACGCAGTATTTT. Its translation is CASSGSTSTDTQYF.